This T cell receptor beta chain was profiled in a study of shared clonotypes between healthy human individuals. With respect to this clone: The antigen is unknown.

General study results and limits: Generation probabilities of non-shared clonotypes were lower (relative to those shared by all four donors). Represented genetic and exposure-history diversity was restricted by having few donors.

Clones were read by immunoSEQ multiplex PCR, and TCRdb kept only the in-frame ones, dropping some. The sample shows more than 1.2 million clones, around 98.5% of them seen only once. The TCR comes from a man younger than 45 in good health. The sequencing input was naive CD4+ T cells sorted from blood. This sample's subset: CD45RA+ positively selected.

CDR3: CASTPIHEQYF. DNA for the CDR3: TGCGCCAGCACCCCTATCCATGAGCAGTACTTC. The V call is TRBV10-2, the J call TRBJ2-7; D uncertain. The CDR3 is 11 amino acids. The V end lost 7 bases, the J end lost 7 bases, and 11 bases lay between the germline ends. The germline CDR1 and CDR2 sequences are WSHSY and SAAADI.